This T cell receptor beta chain was captured by sequencing in a study of a mutant IDH1 vaccine in newly diagnosed glioma. Turning to the study itself: Commencement of vaccination occurred 4-6 weeks following radiotherapy alone, or concurrently with temozolomide cycles.

Time point indicated: week 5, during vaccination. Vaccine doses each comprised 300 ug of mutant IDH1 20-mer peptide, with topical imiquimod. As for this clone: Its antigen remains unknown.

Some clones are missing from TCRdb's copy, which holds only in-frame ones; the method was immunoSEQ multiplex PCR. The sample yields about 58,000 clones, around 80% seen once. The CDR3 covers 13 residues. V was clipped by 8 bases and J by 2 bases; unmatched bases: 2. From germline, CDR1 is SNHLY and CDR2 FYNNEI. The clonotype comes from a woman aged 45-65 years with glioma. V and J are TRBV2 and TRBJ1-5; 8 bases are shared with TRBD1. The sequencing used PBMCs, collected from a glioma patient whose treatment included an IDH1 peptide vaccine. The CDR3 sequence is CASEQGGNQPQHF. The CDR3 DNA reads as TGTGCCAGCGAACAGGGGGGCAATCAGCCCCAGCATTTT.